This T cell receptor beta chain was identified during a study of cytomegalovirus exposure and HLA in healthy donors. Study-wide findings and caveats: Most TCR sequences were uncommon, yet certain public TCRs appeared in many donors. Follow-up analysis later connected one missense variant in DCLRE1C with trimming of TCR beta V- and J-genes.

This PCR relied on a set of 60 Vbeta primers and 13 Jbeta primers. Using immunoSEQ multiplex PCR, the repertoire was profiled, and TCRdb retains in-frame clones only, with some absent. The data contain under 150,000 clones, approximately 70% of them singletons. Details on this clone: Its antigen remains unknown. The sample carries other DNA sequences with the same CDR3.

This CDR3 spans 14 amino acids. J gave up 5 bases and V 2 bases, and 4 bases lay outside the gene matches. Germline CDR1 SGDLS, CDR2 YYNGEE. This sequence joins TRBV9 and TRBJ2-3, with 8 nucleotides matching TRBD2. Sequenced input: PBMCs. The TCR sequence derives from a human donor in good health. CDR3 DNA: TGTGCCAGCAGCGTGGCGGGAGGAGGAGATACGCAGTATTTT. It codes for CASSVAGGGDTQYF.